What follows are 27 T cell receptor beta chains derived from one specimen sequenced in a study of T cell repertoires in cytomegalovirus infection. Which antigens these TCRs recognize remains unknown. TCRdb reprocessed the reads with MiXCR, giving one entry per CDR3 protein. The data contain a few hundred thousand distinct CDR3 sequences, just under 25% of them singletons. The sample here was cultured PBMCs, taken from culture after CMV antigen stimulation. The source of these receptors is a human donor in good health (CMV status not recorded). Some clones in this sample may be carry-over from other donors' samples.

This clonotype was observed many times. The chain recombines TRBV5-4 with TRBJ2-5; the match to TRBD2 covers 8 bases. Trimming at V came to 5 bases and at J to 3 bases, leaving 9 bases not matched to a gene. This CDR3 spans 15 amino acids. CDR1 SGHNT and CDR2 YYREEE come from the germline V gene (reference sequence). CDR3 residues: CASSPSGSWEETQYF. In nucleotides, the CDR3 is TGTGCCAGCAGTCCCAGCGGGAGTTGGGAAGAGACCCAGTACTTC.

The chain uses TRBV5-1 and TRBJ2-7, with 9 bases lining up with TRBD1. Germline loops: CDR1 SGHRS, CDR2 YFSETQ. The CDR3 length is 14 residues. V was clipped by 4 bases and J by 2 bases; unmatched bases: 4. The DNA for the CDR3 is TGCGCCAGCAGCCCCCGGACAGGGGCCTACGAGCAGTACTTC. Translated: CASSPRTGAYEQYF.

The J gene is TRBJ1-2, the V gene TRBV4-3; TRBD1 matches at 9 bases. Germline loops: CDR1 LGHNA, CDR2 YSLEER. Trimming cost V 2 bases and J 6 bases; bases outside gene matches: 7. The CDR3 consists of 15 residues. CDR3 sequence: CASSQYTGGVDGYTF. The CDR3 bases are TGCGCCAGCAGCCAATACACAGGGGGCGTAGATGGCTACACCTTC.

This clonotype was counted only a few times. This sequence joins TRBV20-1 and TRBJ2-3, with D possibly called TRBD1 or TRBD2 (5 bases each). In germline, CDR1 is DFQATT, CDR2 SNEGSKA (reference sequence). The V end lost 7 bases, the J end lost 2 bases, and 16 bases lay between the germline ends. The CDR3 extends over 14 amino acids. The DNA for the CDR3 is TGCAGTGTCTCCGGGACCCAGAACACAGATACGCAGTATTTT. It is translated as CSVSGTQNTDTQYF.

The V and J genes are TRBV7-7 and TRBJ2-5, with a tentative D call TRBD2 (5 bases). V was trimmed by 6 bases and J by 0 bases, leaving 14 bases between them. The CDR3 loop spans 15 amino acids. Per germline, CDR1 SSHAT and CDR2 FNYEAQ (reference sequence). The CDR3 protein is CASSHAPGNQETQYF. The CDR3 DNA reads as TGTGCCAGCAGTCATGCTCCCGGGAACCAAGAGACCCAGTACTTC.

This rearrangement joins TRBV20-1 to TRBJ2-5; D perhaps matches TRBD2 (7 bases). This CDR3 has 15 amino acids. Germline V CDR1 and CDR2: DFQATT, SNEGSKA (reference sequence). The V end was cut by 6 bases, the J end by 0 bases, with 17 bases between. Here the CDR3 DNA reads TGCAGTGCCATCGAGGGGGGGGGATACCAAGAGACCCAGTACTTC. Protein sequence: CSAIEGGGYQETQYF.

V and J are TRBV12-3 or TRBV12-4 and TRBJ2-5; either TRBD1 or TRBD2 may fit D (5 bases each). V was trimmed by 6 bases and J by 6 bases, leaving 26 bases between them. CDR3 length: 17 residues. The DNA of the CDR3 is TGTGCCAGCAGCCAAAGAACCCGGGACGCTATAAGGAAGACCCAGTACTTC. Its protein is CASSQRTRDAIRKTQYF.

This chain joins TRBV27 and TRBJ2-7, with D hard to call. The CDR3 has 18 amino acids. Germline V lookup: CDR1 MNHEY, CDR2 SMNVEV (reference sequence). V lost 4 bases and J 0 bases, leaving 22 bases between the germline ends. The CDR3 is CASSYKTPSQSSSYEQYV. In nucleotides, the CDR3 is TGTGCCAGCAGTTATAAGACGCCGTCCCAAAGCAGCTCCTACGAGCAGTACGTC.

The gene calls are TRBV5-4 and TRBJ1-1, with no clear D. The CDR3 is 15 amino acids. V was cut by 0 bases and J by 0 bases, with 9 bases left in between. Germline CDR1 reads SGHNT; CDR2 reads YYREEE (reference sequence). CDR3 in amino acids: CASSLGGEVNTEAFF. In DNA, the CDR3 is TGTGCCAGCAGCTTGGGGGGAGAGGTGAACACTGAAGCTTTCTTT.

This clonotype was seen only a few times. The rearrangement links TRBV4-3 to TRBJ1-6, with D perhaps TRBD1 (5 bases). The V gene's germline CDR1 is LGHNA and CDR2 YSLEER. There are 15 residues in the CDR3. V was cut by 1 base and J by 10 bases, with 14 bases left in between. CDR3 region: CASSQVARDGSPLHF. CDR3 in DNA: TGCGCCAGCAGCCAAGTCGCCAGGGACGGATCACCCCTCCACTTT.

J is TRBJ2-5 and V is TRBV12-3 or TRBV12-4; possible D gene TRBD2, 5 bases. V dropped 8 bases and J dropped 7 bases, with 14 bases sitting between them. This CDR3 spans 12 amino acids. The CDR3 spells CASGPGRGTQYF. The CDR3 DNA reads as TGTGCCAGCGGTCCGGGCCGGGGGACCCAGTACTTC.

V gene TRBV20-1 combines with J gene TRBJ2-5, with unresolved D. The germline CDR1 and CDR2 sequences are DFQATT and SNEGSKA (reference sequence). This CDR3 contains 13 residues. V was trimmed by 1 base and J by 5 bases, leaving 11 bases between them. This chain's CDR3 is CSARGGSRETQYF. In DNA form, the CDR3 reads TGCAGTGCTAGAGGGGGTAGCAGGGAGACCCAGTACTTC.

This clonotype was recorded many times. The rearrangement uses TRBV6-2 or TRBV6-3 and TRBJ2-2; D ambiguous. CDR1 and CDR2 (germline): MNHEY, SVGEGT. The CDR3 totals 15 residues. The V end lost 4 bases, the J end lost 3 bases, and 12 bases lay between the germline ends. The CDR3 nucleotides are TGTGCCAGCAGTTTCGGGCGGTACCACACCGGGGAGCTGTTTTTT. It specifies CASSFGRYHTGELFF.

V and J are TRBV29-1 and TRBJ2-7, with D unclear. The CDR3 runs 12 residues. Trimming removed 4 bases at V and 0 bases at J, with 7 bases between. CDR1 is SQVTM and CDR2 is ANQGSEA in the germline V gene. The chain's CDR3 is CSVVQSSYEQYF. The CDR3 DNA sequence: TGCAGCGTTGTGCAGAGCTCCTACGAGCAGTACTTC.

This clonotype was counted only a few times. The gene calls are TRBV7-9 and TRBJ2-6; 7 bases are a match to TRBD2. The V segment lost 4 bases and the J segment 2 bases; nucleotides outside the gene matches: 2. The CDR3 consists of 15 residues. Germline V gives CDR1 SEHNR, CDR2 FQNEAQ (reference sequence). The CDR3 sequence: CASSYGTTGANVLTF. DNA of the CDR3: TGTGCCAGCAGCTATGGGACTACTGGGGCCAACGTCCTGACTTTC.

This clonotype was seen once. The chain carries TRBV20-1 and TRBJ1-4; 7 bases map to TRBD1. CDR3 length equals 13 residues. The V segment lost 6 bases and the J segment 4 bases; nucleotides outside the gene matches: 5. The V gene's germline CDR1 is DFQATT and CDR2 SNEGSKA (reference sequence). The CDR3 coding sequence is TGCAGTGCCACAGGGGTGGATAATGAAAAACTGTTTTTT. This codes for CSATGVDNEKLFF.

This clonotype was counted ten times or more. The CDR3 DNA reads TGTGCCAGCAGCCGAAGGGTCAGGGGTTTTCGTGGCTACACCTTC. This gives the protein CASSRRVRGFRGYTF. This sequence joins TRBV5-5 and TRBJ1-2, with D possibly matching TRBD1 (6 bases). V dropped 4 bases and J dropped 7 bases, with 20 bases sitting between them. CDR3 length: 15 amino acids. Germline loops: CDR1 SGHKS, CDR2 YYEKEE (reference sequence).

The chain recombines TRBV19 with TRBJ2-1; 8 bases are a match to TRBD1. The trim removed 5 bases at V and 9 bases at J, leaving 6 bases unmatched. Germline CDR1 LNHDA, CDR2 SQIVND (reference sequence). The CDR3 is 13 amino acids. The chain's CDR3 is CASSSQGAGEQFF. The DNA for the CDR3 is TGTGCCAGTAGTTCTCAGGGGGCGGGTGAGCAGTTCTTC.

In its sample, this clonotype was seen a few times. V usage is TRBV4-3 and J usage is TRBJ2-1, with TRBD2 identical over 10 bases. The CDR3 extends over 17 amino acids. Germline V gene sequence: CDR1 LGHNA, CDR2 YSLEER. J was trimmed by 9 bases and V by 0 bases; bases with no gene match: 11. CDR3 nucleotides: TGCGCCAGCAGCCAAGATAGAAGCGGGAGGGCCAGAGGTGAGCAGTTCTTC. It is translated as CASSQDRSGRARGEQFF.

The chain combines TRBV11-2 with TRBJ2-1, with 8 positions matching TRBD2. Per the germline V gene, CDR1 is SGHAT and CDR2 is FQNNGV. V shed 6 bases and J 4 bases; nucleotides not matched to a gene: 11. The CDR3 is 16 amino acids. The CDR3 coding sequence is TGTGCCAGCAGTTATGCCGGGACTAGGTATTACAATGAGCAGTTCTTC. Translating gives CASSYAGTRYYNEQFF.

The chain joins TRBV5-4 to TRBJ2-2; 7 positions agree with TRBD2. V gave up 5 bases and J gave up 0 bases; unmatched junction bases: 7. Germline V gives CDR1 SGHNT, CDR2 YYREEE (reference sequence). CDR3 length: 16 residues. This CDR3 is CASSGGSGPNTGELFF. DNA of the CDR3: TGTGCCAGCAGTGGCGGGAGTGGCCCGAACACCGGGGAGCTGTTTTTT.

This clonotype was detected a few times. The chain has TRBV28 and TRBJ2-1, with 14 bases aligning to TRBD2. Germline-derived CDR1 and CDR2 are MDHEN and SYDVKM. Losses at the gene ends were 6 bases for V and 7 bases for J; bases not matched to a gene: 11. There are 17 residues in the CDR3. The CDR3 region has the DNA TGTGCCAGCAGCACGCCTAGGACTAGCGGGAGGATGAATGAGCAGTTCTTC. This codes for CASSTPRTSGRMNEQFF.

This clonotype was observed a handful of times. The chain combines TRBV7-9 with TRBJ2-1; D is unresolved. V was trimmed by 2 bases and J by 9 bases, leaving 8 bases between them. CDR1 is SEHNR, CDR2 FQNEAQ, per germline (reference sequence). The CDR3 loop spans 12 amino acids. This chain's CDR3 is CASSLSSAEQFF. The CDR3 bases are TGTGCCAGCAGCTTAAGTTCGGCTGAGCAGTTCTTC.

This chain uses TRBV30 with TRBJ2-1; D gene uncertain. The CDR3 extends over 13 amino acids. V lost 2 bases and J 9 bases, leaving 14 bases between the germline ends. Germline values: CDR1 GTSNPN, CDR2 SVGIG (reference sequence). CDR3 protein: CAWSRRESSEQFF. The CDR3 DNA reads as TGTGCCTGGAGTCGACGAGAGTCCTCTGAGCAGTTCTTC.

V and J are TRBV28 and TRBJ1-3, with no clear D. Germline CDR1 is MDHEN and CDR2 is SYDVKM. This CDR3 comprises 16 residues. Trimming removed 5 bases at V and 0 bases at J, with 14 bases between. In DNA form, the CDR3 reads TGTGCCAGCAGTCCTACAGAAAGTCACTCTGGAAACACCATATATTTT. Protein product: CASSPTESHSGNTIYF.

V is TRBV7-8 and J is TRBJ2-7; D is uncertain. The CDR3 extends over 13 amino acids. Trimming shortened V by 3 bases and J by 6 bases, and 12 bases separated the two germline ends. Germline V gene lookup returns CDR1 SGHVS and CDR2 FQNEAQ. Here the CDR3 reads CASSLSYHSEQYV. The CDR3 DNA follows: TGTGCCAGCAGCTTGTCATACCACTCCGAGCAGTACGTC.

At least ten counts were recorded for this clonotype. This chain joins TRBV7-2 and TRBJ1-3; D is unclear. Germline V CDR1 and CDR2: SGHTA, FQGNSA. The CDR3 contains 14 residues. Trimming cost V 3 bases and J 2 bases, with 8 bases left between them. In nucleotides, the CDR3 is TGTGCCAGCAGCTTTACCCGACCTGGAAACACCATATATTTT. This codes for CASSFTRPGNTIYF. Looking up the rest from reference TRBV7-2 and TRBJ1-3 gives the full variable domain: GAGVSQSPSNKVTEKGKDVELRCDPISGHTALYWYRQSLGQGLEFLIYFQGNSAPDKSGLPSDRFSAERTGGSVSTLTIQRTQQEDSAVYLCASSFTRPGNTIYFGEGSWLTVV.